These T cell receptor beta chains were read from a single sample in a study of T cell repertoires in ileal Crohn's disease. Clones were read by immunoSEQ multiplex PCR, and TCRdb kept only the in-frame ones, dropping some. The table records about 4,500 clones, around four fifths of them present only once. Sequenced material: ileal tissue. Receptor source: an adult with Crohn's disease. Both conserved end residues are part of each CDR3. The order of the fields is D gene, V gene, CDR3 length, clone size, J gene, CDR3 DNA, CDR3 protein. D genes are given only for firm matches. Clone size, where shown, is once, few, many, or a class for clones that have expanded.

>NA|TRBV29-1|12|NA|TRBJ1-6
TGCAGCGTTGAAAGATACAATTCACCCCTCCACTTT
CSVERYNSPLHF
>NA|TRBV11-2|12|NA|TRBJ2-1
TGTGCCAGCAGCCTGACCGGGAATGAGCAGTTCTTC
CASSLTGNEQFF
>TRBD2|TRBV25-1|15|NA|TRBJ2-3
TGTGCCAGCAGGACTCTAGCGGGAGGCACAGATACGCAGTATTTT
CASRTLAGGTDTQYF
>TRBD2|TRBV6-1|15|large|TRBJ2-7
TGTGCCAGCAGTGAATCTGGGGGAGGGGTCTACGAGCAGTACTTC
CASSESGGGVYEQYF
>NA|TRBV5-1|16|NA|TRBJ1-4
TGCGCCAGCAGCTTCGCTATGGAGTTAACTAATGAAAAACTGTTTTTT
CASSFAMELTNEKLFF
>NA|TRBV27|15|NA|TRBJ1-1
TGTGCCAGCAGTCCCTTCGGGGTCTCGGGGACTGAAGCTTTCTTT
CASSPFGVSGTEAFF
>TRBD2|TRBV19|15|once|TRBJ2-3
TGTGCCAGTAGCACCCCTAGCGGGACCACAGATACGCAGTATTTT
CASSTPSGTTDTQYF
>TRBD2|TRBV7-8|16|NA|TRBJ2-2
TGTGCCAGCAGCTTTAAGACTAGCGGGACCCCCGGGGAGCTGTTTTTT
CASSFKTSGTPGELFF
>NA|TRBV6-1|11|NA|TRBJ2-7
TGTGCCAGCAGTGGACCCCTGGAGCAGTACTTC
CASSGPLEQYF
>TRBD2|TRBV30|14|NA|TRBJ2-2
TGTGCCTGGACGTCCGGACTAGCCCCCGGGGAGCTGTTTTTT
CAWTSGLAPGELFF
>TRBD1|TRBV7-9|14|NA|TRBJ1-2
TGTGCCAGCAGGGGGACAGGGCAAAACTATGGCTACACCTTC
CASRGTGQNYGYTF
>TRBD2|TRBV27|14|NA|TRBJ2-7
TGTGCCAGCTGGCCCACTAGCGGGAGTAAGGTGCAGTACTTC
CASWPTSGSKVQYF
>TRBD2|TRBV27|14|NA|TRBJ2-7
TGTGCCCCCCCCGGGTCTAGCGGGAGTTACGAGCAGTACTTC
CAPPGSSGSYEQYF
>NA|TRBV11-2|14|NA|TRBJ2-5
TGTGCCAGCAGCTTAGTAATCACTAAAGGGACCCAGTACTTC
CASSLVITKGTQYF
>NA|TRBV18|13|NA|TRBJ1-2
TGTGCCAGCTCACCATGGGGGAACTATGGCTACACCTTC
CASSPWGNYGYTF
>TRBD1|TRBV2|16|NA|TRBJ2-7
TGTGCCAGCAGTGAAACAGGGGGGAAGATTGCCTACGAGCAGTACTTC
CASSETGGKIAYEQYF
>TRBD2|TRBV6-6|16|NA|TRBJ2-3
TGTGCCAGCACCTGGACTAGCGGGACTAGCACAGATACGCAGTATTTT
CASTWTSGTSTDTQYF
>NA|TRBV4-2|13|NA|TRBJ1-1
TGTGCCAGCAGCCAAGCGTGGAACACTGAAGCTTTCTTT
CASSQAWNTEAFF
>NA|TRBV10-3|11|NA|TRBJ2-7
TGTGCCACCCAGGGGTTCTACGAGCAGTACTTC
CATQGFYEQYF
>NA|TRBV29-1|12|NA|TRBJ2-5
TGCAGCGCCGGCGGGACTCGGGAGACCCAGTACTTC
CSAGGTRETQYF
>NA|TRBV12-1|18|NA|TRBJ2-1
TGTGCCAGCAGCTTTGAGGTCCTAGCGGGAGTTACCGACAATGAGCAGTTCTTC
CASSFEVLAGVTDNEQFF
>NA|TRBV19|12|NA|TRBJ1-5
TGTGCCAGTAGTTGGGTGGGACAGCCCCAGCATTTT
CASSWVGQPQHF
>TRBD1|TRBV7-7|21|NA|TRBJ1-1
TGTGCTAGCAGCTTCCGACAGGGCCTTTGGCGAGGTACCCACCTGAACACTGAAGCTTTCTTT
CASSFRQGLWRGTHLNTEAFF
>TRBD2|TRBV7-9|14|NA|TRBJ2-3
TGTGCCACCGGACTAGCGGGGAGCACAGATACGCAGTATTTT
CATGLAGSTDTQYF
>NA|TRBV5-1|15|NA|TRBJ1-5
TGCGCCAGCAGAGAAGGGGGTAATCCCAATCAGCCCCAGCATTTT
CASREGGNPNQPQHF
>NA|TRBV6-6|13|NA|TRBJ2-7
TGTGCCAGCAGTTACTCGGACAACTACGAGCAGTACTTC
CASSYSDNYEQYF
>TRBD2|TRBV19|15|NA|TRBJ2-7
TGTGCCAGTAGTTACGGACTAGCGGGAGCCTACGAGCAGTACTTC
CASSYGLAGAYEQYF
>NA|TRBV23-1|13|NA|TRBJ2-7
TGCGCCAGCAGTCAATCTGGCAGGGACGAGCAGTACTTC
CASSQSGRDEQYF
>NA|TRBV6-1|11|NA|TRBJ2-1
TGTGCCAGCGCAGGACCTCTTGAAGAGTTCTTC
CASAGPLEEFF
>TRBD1|TRBV7-8|15|few|TRBJ1-1
TGTGCCAGCAGCTTTCAACAGGGGTCGAACACTGAAGCTTTCTTT
CASSFQQGSNTEAFF
>TRBD2|TRBV7-3|16|NA|TRBJ2-4
TGTGCCAGCAGCTCCAGCGGGAGTTTAGCCAAAAACATTCAGTACTTC
CASSSSGSLAKNIQYF
>NA|TRBV19|14|NA|TRBJ1-1
TGTGCCAGTAGTAGGGGTTTGGGGAACACCGAAGCTTTCTTT
CASSRGLGNTEAFF
>NA|TRBV19|14|NA|TRBJ2-3
TGTGCCAGTAGTAGCCGGTCTAGCACAGATACGCAGTATTTT
CASSSRSSTDTQYF
>TRBD1|TRBV28|18|NA|TRBJ2-7
TGTGCCAGCAGTTTATTCGGAATCGGGACAGGGAACCCCTACGAGCAGTACTTC
CASSLFGIGTGNPYEQYF
>NA|TRBV23-1|14|NA|TRBJ1-4
TGCGCCAGCAGTCTTGGACCCGAAAATGAAAAACTGTTTTTT
CASSLGPENEKLFF
>NA|TRBV28|11|once|TRBJ2-2
TGTGCCAGCAGTTCGAGAGGGGAGCTGTTTTTT
CASSSRGELFF
>NA|TRBV13|15|NA|TRBJ2-1
TGTGCCAGCAGCTTAGCTGGGACGGAATGGGATGAGCAGTTCTTC
CASSLAGTEWDEQFF
>TRBD1|TRBV11-2|14|NA|TRBJ1-6
TGTGCCAGCAGCCCTGACAGGGGGAGTTCACCCCTCCACTTT
CASSPDRGSSPLHF
>TRBD2|TRBV9|16|NA|TRBJ2-7
TGTGCCAGCAGCGTAGGAGGTGGGGGGGGACCCTACGAGCAGTACTTC
CASSVGGGGGPYEQYF
>NA|TRBV5-1|13|NA|TRBJ2-5
TGCGCCAGCAGGTCGTCGGAACGAGAGACCCAGTACTTC
CASRSSERETQYF
>TRBD1|TRBV2|14|NA|TRBJ1-2
TGTGCCAGCAGTGACCGGGACAGGGGGCAGGGCTACACCTTC
CASSDRDRGQGYTF
>NA|TRBV6-1|14|NA|TRBJ2-7
TGTGCCAGCAGTGAAGGCCCCGAGGCGATTTTGCAGTACTTC
CASSEGPEAILQYF
>TRBD1|TRBV30|13|NA|TRBJ1-1
TGTGCCTGGAGGGGACAGCTGAACACTGAAGCTTTCTTT
CAWRGQLNTEAFF
>NA|TRBV7-2|15|NA|TRBJ2-3
TGTGCCAGCAGCTGGAGCGGCACTAGCACAGATACGCAGTATTTT
CASSWSGTSTDTQYF
>TRBD1|TRBV5-1|13|NA|TRBJ2-5
TGCGCCAGCAGTTCAGGGGGAAGCGAGACCCAGTACTTC
CASSSGGSETQYF
>NA|TRBV27|15|NA|TRBJ1-2
TGTGCCAGCAGCCCGGGACGCTACCAAAACTATGGCTACACCTTC
CASSPGRYQNYGYTF
>TRBD2|TRBV14|16|NA|TRBJ2-3
TGTGCCAGCAGCCAAGGCATAGCGGGAATCTCGGATACGCAGTATTTT
CASSQGIAGISDTQYF
>NA|TRBV9|14|NA|TRBJ1-4
TGTGCCAGCAGCGTATCGGGGGGCGGTGAAAAACTGTTTTTT
CASSVSGGGEKLFF
>NA|TRBV5-1|14|once|TRBJ2-3
TGCGCCGGCTCCCCATATGGAAGCACAGATACGCAGTATTTT
CAGSPYGSTDTQYF
>NA|TRBV7-2|15|NA|TRBJ2-6
TGTGCCAGCAGCCCCGGAGGGTCCGGGGCCAACGTCCTGACTTTC
CASSPGGSGANVLTF
>NA|TRBV29-1|14|once|TRBJ2-1
TGCAGCGTCACCTGGGGCAGGGATTACAATGAGCAGTTCTTC
CSVTWGRDYNEQFF
>TRBD1|TRBV9|17|few|TRBJ1-3
TGTGCCAGCAGCGCCCGACGGGACAGGGGGACTGGAAACACCATATATTTT
CASSARRDRGTGNTIYF
>TRBD2|TRBV6-5|12|once|TRBJ2-7
TGTGCCAGCATTGGCGGGAGTTACGAGCAGTACTTC
CASIGGSYEQYF
>NA|TRBV11-2|16|NA|TRBJ2-6
TGCGCCAGCAGCCAAGATGGGGGCGCTGGGGCCAACGTCCTGACTTTC
CASSQDGGAGANVLTF
>NA|TRBV28|12|NA|TRBJ2-1
TGTGCCAGCAGGACGATCTCGGATGAGCAGTTCTTC
CASRTISDEQFF
>TRBD2|TRBV11-2|16|NA|TRBJ2-7
TGTGCCAGCAGCTTAGTTGGGGGGGAAACCTCCTACGAGCAGTACTTC
CASSLVGGETSYEQYF
>NA|TRBV4-3|13|NA|TRBJ2-1
TGCGCCAGCAGCCGCGGACTTTACAATGAGCAGTTCTTC
CASSRGLYNEQFF
>NA|TRBV9|14|NA|TRBJ1-1
TGTGCCAGCAGCCCCAGGGGAGTTGGTACTGAAGCTTTCTTT
CASSPRGVGTEAFF
>NA|TRBV2|12|once|TRBJ2-3
TGTGCCAGCAGTGAACTCGGGCTTACGCAGTATTTT
CASSELGLTQYF